This T cell receptor (beta chain) appears in the sequencing data of a study of tumor-infiltrating lymphocytes in oesophageal squamous cell carcinoma. Germline V lookup: CDR1 DFQATT, CDR2 SNEGSKA (reference sequence). Trimming shortened V by 3 bases and J by 1 base, and 5 bases separated the two germline ends. CDR3 length equals 12 residues. Each CDR3 protein is one row after TCRdb ran MiXCR on the PCR reads. The sample yields tens of thousands of distinct CDR3 sequences, 38% seen once. The V gene is TRBV20-1, the J gene TRBJ2-3, with no clear D. This receptor was obtained from a male donor with esophageal squamous cell carcinoma. Input material: esophageal tumor tissue. The CDR3 nucleotides are TGCAGTGCTAGTAAGCGCACAGATACGCAGTATTTT. It specifies CSASKRTDTQYF.